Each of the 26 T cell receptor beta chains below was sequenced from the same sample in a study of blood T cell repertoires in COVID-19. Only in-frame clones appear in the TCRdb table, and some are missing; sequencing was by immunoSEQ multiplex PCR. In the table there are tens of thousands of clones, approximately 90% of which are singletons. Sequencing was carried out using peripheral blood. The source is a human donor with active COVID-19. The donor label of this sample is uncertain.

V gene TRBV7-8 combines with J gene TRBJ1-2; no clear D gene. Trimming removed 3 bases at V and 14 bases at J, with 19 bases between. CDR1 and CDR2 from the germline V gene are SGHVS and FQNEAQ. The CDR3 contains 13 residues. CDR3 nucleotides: TGTGCCAGCAGCTTGGGCCAGAGGGCCCTCTCGACCTTC. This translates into CASSLGQRALSTF. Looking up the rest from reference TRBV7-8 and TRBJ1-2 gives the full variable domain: GAGVSQSPRYKVAKRGQDVALRCDPISGHVSLFWYQQALGQGPEFLTYFQNEAQLDKSGLPSDRFFAERPEGSVSTLKIQRTQQEDSAVYLCASSLGQRALSTFGSGTRLTVV.

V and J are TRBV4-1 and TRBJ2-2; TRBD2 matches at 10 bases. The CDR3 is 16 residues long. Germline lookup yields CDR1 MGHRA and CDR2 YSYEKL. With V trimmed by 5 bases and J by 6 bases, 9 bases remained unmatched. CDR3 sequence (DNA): TGCGCCAGCAGCAGGGACAGCGGGGGGGCCTCCGGGGAGCTGTTTTTT. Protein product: CASSRDSGGASGELFF.

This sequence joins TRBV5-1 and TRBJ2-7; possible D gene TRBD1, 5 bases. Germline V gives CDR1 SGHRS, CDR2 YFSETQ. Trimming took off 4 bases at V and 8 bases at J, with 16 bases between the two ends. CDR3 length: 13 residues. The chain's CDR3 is CASSDTSQGKQYF. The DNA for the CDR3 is TGCGCCAGCAGCGATACTTCCCAGGGTAAGCAGTACTTC.

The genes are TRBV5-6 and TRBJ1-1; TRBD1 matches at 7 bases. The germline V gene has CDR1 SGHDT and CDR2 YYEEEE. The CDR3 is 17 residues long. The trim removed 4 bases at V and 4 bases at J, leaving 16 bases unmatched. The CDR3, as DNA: TGTGCCAGCAGCACGGTAGGAGACAGGGTGGGTGCCACTGAAGCTTTCTTT. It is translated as CASSTVGDRVGATEAFF.

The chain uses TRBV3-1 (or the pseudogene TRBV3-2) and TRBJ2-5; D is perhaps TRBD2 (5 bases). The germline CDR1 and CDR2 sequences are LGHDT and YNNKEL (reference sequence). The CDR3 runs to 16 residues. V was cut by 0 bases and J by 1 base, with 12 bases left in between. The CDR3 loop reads CASSQESSEGQETQYF. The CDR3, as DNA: TGTGCCAGCAGCCAAGAGTCATCTGAGGGCCAAGAGACCCAGTACTTC.

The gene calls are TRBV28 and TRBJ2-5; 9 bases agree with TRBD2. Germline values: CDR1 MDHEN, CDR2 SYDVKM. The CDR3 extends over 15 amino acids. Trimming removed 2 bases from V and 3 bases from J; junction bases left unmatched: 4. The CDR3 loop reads CASSLAGGGEETQYF. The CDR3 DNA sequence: TGTGCCAGCAGTTTAGCCGGCGGGGGGGAAGAGACCCAGTACTTC.

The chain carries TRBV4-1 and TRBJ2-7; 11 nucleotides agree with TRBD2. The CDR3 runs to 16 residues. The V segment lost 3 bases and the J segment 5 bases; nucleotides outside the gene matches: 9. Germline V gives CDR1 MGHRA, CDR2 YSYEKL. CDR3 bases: TGCGCCAGCAGCCAGGGACCGGGACTAGCGGTGCACGAGCAGTACTTC. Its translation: CASSQGPGLAVHEQYF.

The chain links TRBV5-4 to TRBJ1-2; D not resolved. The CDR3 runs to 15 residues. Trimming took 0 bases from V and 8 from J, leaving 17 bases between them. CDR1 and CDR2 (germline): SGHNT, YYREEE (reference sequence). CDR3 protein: CASSLEITDYGGYTF. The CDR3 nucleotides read TGTGCCAGCAGCTTGGAAATTACGGACTATGGAGGCTACACCTTC.

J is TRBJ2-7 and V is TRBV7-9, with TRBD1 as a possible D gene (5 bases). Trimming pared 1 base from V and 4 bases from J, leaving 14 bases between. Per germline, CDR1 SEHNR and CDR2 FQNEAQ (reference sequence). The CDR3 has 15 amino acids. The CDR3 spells CASSLVVGAGYEQYF. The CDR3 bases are TGTGCCAGCAGCTTAGTCGTAGGGGCAGGTTACGAGCAGTACTTC. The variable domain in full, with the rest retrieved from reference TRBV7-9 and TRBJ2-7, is DTGVSQNPRHKITKRGQNVTFRCDPISEHNRLYWYRQTLGQGPEFLTYFQNEAQLEKSRLLSDRFSAERPKGSFSTLEIQRTEQGDSAMYLCASSLVVGAGYEQYFGPGTRLTVT.

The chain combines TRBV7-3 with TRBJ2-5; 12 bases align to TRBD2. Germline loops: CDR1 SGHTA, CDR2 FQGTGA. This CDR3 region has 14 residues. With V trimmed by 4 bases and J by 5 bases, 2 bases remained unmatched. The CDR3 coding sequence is TGTGCCAGCAGCTCCGGACTAGCGGGGGAGACCCAGTACTTC. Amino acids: CASSSGLAGETQYF.

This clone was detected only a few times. The CDR3 sequence: CASSPGQIRTGELFF. In DNA form, the CDR3 reads TGTGCCAGCTCACCGGGACAAATTCGCACCGGGGAGCTGTTTTTT. The rearrangement uses TRBV18 and TRBJ2-2, with a weak D call TRBD1 (6 bases). The germline V gene has CDR1 KGHSH and CDR2 LQKENI. V dropped 3 bases and J dropped 4 bases, with 12 bases sitting between them. The CDR3 is made up of 15 amino acids.

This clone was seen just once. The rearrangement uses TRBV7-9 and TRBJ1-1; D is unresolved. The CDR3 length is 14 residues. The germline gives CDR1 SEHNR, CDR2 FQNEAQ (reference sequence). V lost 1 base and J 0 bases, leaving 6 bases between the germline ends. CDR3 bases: TGTGCCAGCAGCTTAGAGAGGCTGAACACTGAAGCTTTCTTT. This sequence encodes CASSLERLNTEAFF.

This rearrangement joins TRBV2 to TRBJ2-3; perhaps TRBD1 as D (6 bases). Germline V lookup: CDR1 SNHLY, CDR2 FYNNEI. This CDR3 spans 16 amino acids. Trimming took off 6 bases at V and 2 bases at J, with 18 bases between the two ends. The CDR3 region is CASRNTGYSDTDTQYF. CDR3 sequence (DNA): TGTGCCAGCAGGAATACAGGGTATTCCGACACAGATACGCAGTATTTT.

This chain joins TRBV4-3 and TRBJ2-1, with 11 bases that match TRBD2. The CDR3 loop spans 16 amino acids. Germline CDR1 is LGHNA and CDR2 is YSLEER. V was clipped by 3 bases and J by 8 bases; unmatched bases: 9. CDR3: CASSQLVAGGLHEQFF. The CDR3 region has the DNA TGCGCCAGCAGCCAGTTAGTAGCGGGGGGGCTCCATGAGCAGTTCTTC.

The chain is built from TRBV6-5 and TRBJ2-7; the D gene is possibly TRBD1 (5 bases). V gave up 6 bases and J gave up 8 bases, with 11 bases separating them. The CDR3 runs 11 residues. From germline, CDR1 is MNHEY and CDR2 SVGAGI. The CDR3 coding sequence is TGTGCCAGCAGCAGGGTAGACCAGCAGTACTTC. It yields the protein CASSRVDQQYF.

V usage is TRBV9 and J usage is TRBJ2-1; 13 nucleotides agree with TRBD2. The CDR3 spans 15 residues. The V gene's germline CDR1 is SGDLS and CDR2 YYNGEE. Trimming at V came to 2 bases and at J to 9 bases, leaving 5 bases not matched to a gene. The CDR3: CASSVLLAGGREQFF. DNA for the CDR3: TGTGCCAGCAGCGTCCTACTAGCGGGGGGGCGTGAGCAGTTCTTC.

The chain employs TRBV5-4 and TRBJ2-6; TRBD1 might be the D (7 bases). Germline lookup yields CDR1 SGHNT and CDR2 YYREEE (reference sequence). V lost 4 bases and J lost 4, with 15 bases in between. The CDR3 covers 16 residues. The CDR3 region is CASSPRDRAGANVLTF. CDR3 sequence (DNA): TGTGCCAGCAGCCCGCGGGACAGAGCCGGGGCCAACGTCCTGACTTTC.

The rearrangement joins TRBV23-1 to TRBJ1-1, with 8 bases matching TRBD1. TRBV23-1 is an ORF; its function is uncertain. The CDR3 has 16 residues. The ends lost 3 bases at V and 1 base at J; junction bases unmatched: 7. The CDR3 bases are TGCGCCAGCAGTCACTACCGGACAGGGTCGAACACTGAAGCTTTCTTT. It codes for CASSHYRTGSNTEAFF.

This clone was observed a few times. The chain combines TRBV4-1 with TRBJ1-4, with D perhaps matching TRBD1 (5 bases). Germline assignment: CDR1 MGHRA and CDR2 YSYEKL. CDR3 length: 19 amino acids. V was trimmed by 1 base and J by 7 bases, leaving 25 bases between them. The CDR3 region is CASSQASGSRRGRIEKLFF. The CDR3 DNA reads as TGCGCCAGCAGCCAAGCAAGCGGTTCACGGAGGGGACGGATTGAAAAACTGTTTTTT.

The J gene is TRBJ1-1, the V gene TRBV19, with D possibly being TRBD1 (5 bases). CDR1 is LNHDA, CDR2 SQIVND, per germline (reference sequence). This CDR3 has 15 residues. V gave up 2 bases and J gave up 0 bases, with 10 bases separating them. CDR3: CASSIRGRMNTEAFF. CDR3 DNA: TGTGCCAGTAGTATAAGGGGCAGAATGAACACTGAAGCTTTCTTT.

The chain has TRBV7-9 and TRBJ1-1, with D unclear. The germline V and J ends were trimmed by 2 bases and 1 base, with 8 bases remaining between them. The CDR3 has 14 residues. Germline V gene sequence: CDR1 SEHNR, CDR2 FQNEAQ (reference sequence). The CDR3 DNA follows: TGTGCCAGCAGCTTACCCGAGGGGAACACTGAAGCTTTCTTT. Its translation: CASSLPEGNTEAFF.

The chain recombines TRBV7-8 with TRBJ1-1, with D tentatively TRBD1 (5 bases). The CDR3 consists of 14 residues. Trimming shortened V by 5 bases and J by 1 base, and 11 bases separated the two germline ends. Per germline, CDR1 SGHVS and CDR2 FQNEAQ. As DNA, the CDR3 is TGTGCCAGCAGCCTGGACACACCGAACACTGAAGCTTTCTTT. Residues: CASSLDTPNTEAFF.

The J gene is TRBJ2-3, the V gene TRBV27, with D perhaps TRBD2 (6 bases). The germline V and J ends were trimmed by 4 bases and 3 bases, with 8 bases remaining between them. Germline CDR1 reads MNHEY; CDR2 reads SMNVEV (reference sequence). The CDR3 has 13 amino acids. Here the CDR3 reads CASSYSGTDTQYF. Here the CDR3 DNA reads TGTGCCAGCAGTTATAGCGGAACAGATACGCAGTATTTT.

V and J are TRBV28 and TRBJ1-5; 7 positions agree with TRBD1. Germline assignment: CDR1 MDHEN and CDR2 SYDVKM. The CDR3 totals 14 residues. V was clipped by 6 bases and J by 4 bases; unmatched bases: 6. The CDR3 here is CASRLGQENQPQHF. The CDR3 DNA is TGTGCCAGCAGACTCGGACAGGAAAATCAGCCCCAGCATTTT.

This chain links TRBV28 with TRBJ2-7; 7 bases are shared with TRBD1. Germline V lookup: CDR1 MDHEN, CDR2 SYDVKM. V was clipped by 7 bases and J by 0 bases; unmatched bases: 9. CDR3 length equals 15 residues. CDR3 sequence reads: CASNELGDSSYEQYF. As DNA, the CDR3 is TGTGCCAGCAACGAGCTCGGGGACAGCTCCTACGAGCAGTACTTC.

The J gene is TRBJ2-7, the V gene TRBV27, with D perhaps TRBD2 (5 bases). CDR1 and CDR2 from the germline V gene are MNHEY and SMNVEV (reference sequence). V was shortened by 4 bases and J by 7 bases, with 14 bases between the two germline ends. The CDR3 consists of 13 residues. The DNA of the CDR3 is TGTGCCAGCAGTTCAGTTCAAGGCGGGGAGCAGTACTTC. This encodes CASSSVQGGEQYF.